This T cell receptor beta chain comes out of a study of Ad26.COV2.S vaccination and SARS-CoV-2 variants. Study overall: The donor belonged to the COV1001 Ad26.COV2.S trial arm. The study, taken as a whole, reports: Vaccinees displayed broader spike-specific TCR repertoires than placebo recipients.

This CDR3 region has 15 residues. The germline gives CDR1 MNHEY, CDR2 SVGEGT. With 6 bases clipped from V and 3 bases from J, the junction kept 5 bases outside the gene matches. Remarks on this clone: As yet, its antigen is unknown.

Treatment described: around 19 received Ad26.COV2.S at low or high dose, single or two shots; roughly five received placebo; per-sample allocation not given. All samples were drawn on day 63, counting from the first vaccine or placebo injection. The donor was a Boston adult aged 18-55 years. Generated by immunoSEQ multiplex PCR, the TCRdb table keeps only in-frame clones and is missing some. This repertoire shows fewer than 400,000 clones, about 86% found once; its top ten account for around 1.9%. The chain employs TRBV6-2 or TRBV6-3 and TRBJ1-6; 7 nucleotides match TRBD1. The sequencing used peripheral blood, collected in a trial of Ad26.COV2.S vaccine versus placebo. The clonotype originates from a person aged 18-60 years who received the Ad26.COV2.S COVID-19 vaccine or a placebo. Here the CDR3 reads CASSRQGFYNSPLHF. The CDR3 DNA reads TGTGCCAGCAGCCGACAGGGTTTCTATAATTCACCCCTCCACTTT.